This TCR beta chain was recorded in a study of CD8 T cells in ankylosing spondylitis. The study's findings and limits: In ankylosing spondylitis patients, matched synovial fluid reportedly showed significant enrichment of disease-linked clones. Several highly homologous variants made up a TCR beta motif, and this motif appeared characteristic of ankylosing spondylitis blood.

This clonotype was detected many times. As yet, its antigen is unknown. TCRdb reprocessed the 5' RACE reads with MiXCR, giving one entry per CDR3 protein. Of more than 110,000 distinct CDR3 sequences listed, 6.5% to 8.5% are singletons. This CDR3 contains 15 residues. CDR1 is SGHTA and CDR2 is FQGNSA in the germline V gene. V lost 2 bases and J 1 base, leaving 12 bases between the germline ends. The sample was synovial fluid, either unsorted or a sorted T cell fraction (not recorded which). The chain has TRBV7-2 and TRBJ2-7, with D unclear. The TCR originated in a male donor with ankylosing spondylitis. DNA for the CDR3: TGTGCCAGCAGCTTACGCAGCGAACGATCCTACGAGCAGTACTTC. The encoded protein is CASSLRSERSYEQYF.